The present T cell receptor (beta chain) was sequenced within a study of T cells in Graves' hyperthyroidism and ophthalmopathy. Study-level results: In validation, the model predicted ophthalmopathy. These predictions came a median roughly six months before onset. Blood also contained most expanded thyroid clonotypes above 0.001.

TCR beta CDR3 regions were amplified from RNA transcripts. HTBI primers were the set used in a first-round RT-PCR of the TCR CDR3. TCRdb passed the multiplex PCR reads through MiXCR, listing each CDR3 protein once. In the table there are approximately 640,000 distinct CDR3 sequences, 45% of which are singletons. Diagnoses were established using clinical symptoms, serum thyroxine and TRAb, thyroid ultrasound and orbital computed tomography. In regard to this clonotype: Its antigen remains unidentified.

The TCR comes from an adult man with Graves' disease, either hyperthyroidism or ophthalmopathy (not recorded which). Sequences were obtained from peripheral blood or thyroid tissue (not recorded which).

The DNA of the CDR3 is TGTGCCAGCAGCCCGGGGGACGGATGGCCGGGAGACCAAGAGACCCAGTACTTC. This translates into CASSPGDGWPGDQETQYF. V usage is TRBV7-8 and J usage is TRBJ2-5; D may be TRBD2 (6 bases). Trimming cost V 5 bases and J 0 bases, with 22 bases left between them. The CDR3 loop spans 18 amino acids. Germline V lookup: CDR1 SGHVS, CDR2 FQNEAQ.